The sequence of this T cell receptor (beta chain) was determined in a study of shared clonotypes between healthy human individuals. Trimming cost V 7 bases and J 2 bases, with 12 bases left between them. The CDR3 covers 13 residues. Per germline, CDR1 MDHEN and CDR2 SYDVKM. Unsorted PBMC DNA was sequenced on ten immunoSEQ deep assay plates. Original analysis: Filtering of immunoSEQ junctional sequences could not match full-length read filtering. TCRdb's table, derived via immunoSEQ multiplex PCR, lists solely in-frame clones and lacks some. V, J and clone size are taken as reported in that table, and D and trimming were inferred from the DNA itself. Here the sample spans about 450,000 clones, around 75% being singletons.

Sequencing was performed on PBMCs. The TCR sequence derives from a woman aged 40-49 years in good health. Some clones in this sample may be carry-over from other donors' samples. V is TRBV28 and J is TRBJ2-7; D is perhaps TRBD2 (5 bases). CDR3 amino acids: CASIEGATYEQYF. The DNA of the CDR3 is TGTGCCAGCATAGAGGGAGCAACCTACGAGCAGTACTTC.